Given below is one T cell receptor beta chain in context. As yet, its antigen is unknown. This sample is drawn from a study of post-analysis software for immune sequencing data. Study as a whole: Included courses were relapsing-remitting and secondary progressive multiple sclerosis; progressive-relapsing multiple sclerosis was also included. Study outcomes and limitations: There was significantly lower normalized Chao1 diversity in multiple sclerosis patients than in controls. Samples from a shared batch, those prepared together, strongly co-clustered by F measure.

cDNA libraries for TCR beta contained unique molecular identifiers. cDNA molecules numbering roughly 0.5 million came from approximately 1 to 10 million T cells. One entry per CDR3 protein results from TCRdb running MiXCR on the PCR reads. The profile shows hundreds of thousands of distinct CDR3 sequences, 55% to 60% of them singletons. This clonotype was sampled from a girl aged 2-10 years with multiple sclerosis. Sequenced input: blood.

CDR3 DNA: TGTGCCAGCACCCCTGGGGGCGGGGCGGTCTATGGCTACACCTTC. As protein: CASTPGGGAVYGYTF. This sequence joins TRBV27 and TRBJ1-2, with a possible D match to TRBD1 (6 bases). V was trimmed by 7 bases and J by 4 bases, leaving 19 bases between them. The CDR3 sequence is 15 residues long. Germline CDR1 is MNHEY and CDR2 is SMNVEV (reference sequence).